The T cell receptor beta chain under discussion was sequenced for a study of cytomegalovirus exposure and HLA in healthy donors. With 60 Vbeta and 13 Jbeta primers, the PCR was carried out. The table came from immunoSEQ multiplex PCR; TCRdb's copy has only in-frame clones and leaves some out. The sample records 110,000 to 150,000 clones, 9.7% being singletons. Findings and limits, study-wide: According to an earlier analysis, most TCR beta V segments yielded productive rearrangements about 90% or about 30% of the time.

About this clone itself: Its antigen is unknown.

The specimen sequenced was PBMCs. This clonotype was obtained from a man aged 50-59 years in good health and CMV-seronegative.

CDR3: CASSERSGGVQETQYF. CDR3 nucleotide sequence: TGTGCCAGCAGTGAAAGATCTGGCGGGGTCCAAGAGACCCAGTACTTC. The rearrangement links TRBV6-1 to TRBJ2-5; a weak D match, TRBD2 (6 bases). Trimming stripped 2 bases from V and 1 base from J, with 14 bases between. Germline CDR1 and CDR2: MNHNS and SASEGT. The CDR3 has 16 residues.